The 27 T cell receptor beta chains reported below all come from one sample, sequenced in a study of T cells after yellow fever vaccination. TCRdb called the 5' RACE reads again in MiXCR, with one record for every CDR3 protein. The sample lists roughly 400,000 distinct CDR3 sequences, 18% occurring once. The specimen was PBMCs, collected before the yellow fever booster vaccination. Receptors originate from a man aged 18 to 29 who received the YFV17D yellow fever vaccine.

Ten or more counts support this clonotype. This chain joins TRBV6-5 and TRBJ2-2; D is perhaps TRBD1 (5 bases). V lost 6 bases and J 6 bases, leaving 11 bases between the germline ends. The CDR3 runs 13 residues. In germline, CDR1 is MNHEY, CDR2 SVGAGI. The CDR3 loop reads CASSYQGPGELFF. CDR3 DNA: TGTGCCAGCAGCTACCAGGGTCCCGGGGAGCTGTTTTTT.

This clonotype was seen more than once but under ten times. V and J are TRBV11-2 and TRBJ1-1; tentative D call: TRBD1 (6 bases). Germline V gene data show CDR1 as SGHAT and CDR2 as FQNNGV. The CDR3 is 12 amino acids. The V and J ends lost 8 bases and 5 bases respectively, with 12 bases between them. The CDR3 loop reads CASGQGLTEAFF. Written as DNA, the CDR3 is TGTGCCAGCGGGCAGGGGTTGACTGAAGCTTTCTTT.

This clonotype was detected a few times. The J gene is TRBJ1-1, the V gene TRBV6-5, with 7 bases matching TRBD1. The V and J ends lost 4 bases and 5 bases, in that order; junction bases with no gene match: 4. There are 13 residues in the CDR3. CDR1 is MNHEY and CDR2 is SVGAGI in the germline V gene. DNA for the CDR3: TGTGCCAGCAGTTTACAGGGGCTGACTGAAGCTTTCTTT. This translates into CASSLQGLTEAFF.

This clonotype appeared once. The chain joins TRBV14 to TRBJ2-3, with unresolved D. Germline V CDR1 and CDR2: SGHDN, FVKESK. The V gene lost 3 bases and the J gene lost 4 bases, with 14 bases spanning the gap. CDR3 length: 15 amino acids. The CDR3 loop is CASSHVPGFPDTQYF. The CDR3 DNA is TGTGCCAGCAGCCACGTACCCGGGTTTCCAGATACGCAGTATTTT.

This clonotype has only a few counts. V and J are TRBV6-2 or TRBV6-3 and TRBJ2-7; D may be TRBD1 (6 bases). The CDR3 totals 13 residues. Trimming shortened V by 0 bases and J by 4 bases, and 7 bases separated the two germline ends. Germline assignment: CDR1 MNHEY and CDR2 SVGEGT. The CDR3 loop reads CASSYSQGYEQYV. The DNA for the CDR3 is TGTGCCAGCAGTTACTCCCAGGGGTACGAGCAGTACGTC.

The CDR3 loop is CSAKANSGGARNIQYF. Here the CDR3 DNA reads TGCAGTGCTAAAGCAAATAGCGGGGGGGCAAGAAACATTCAGTACTTC. The V gene is TRBV20-1, the J gene TRBJ2-4, with TRBD2 matching 11 bases. This CDR3 has 16 residues. V lost 4 bases and J lost 6; bases outside the gene matches: 11. The germline gives CDR1 DFQATT, CDR2 SNEGSKA (reference sequence).

This clonotype has only a few counts. The gene calls are TRBV5-4 and TRBJ2-5; 9 bases match TRBD1. The CDR3 consists of 14 residues. The germline V gene has CDR1 SGHNT and CDR2 YYREEE (reference sequence). Trimming cost V 4 bases and J 5 bases; bases outside gene matches: 6. DNA of the CDR3: TGTGCCAGCAGCGGAGCCGGGACAGGGGAGACCCAGTACTTC. It specifies CASSGAGTGETQYF.

This clonotype was observed a handful of times. V gene TRBV10-2 combines with J gene TRBJ2-3; D is undetermined. Trimming left V 3 bases short and J 1 base short, with 5 bases between. Germline lookup yields CDR1 WSHSY and CDR2 SAAADI. The CDR3 extends over 13 amino acids. Written as DNA, the CDR3 is TGCGCCAGCAGTGACCCTGGCACAGATACGCAGTATTTT. Translation: CASSDPGTDTQYF.

The chain carries TRBV6-5 and TRBJ1-1; D may be TRBD1 (5 bases). Germline values: CDR1 MNHEY, CDR2 SVGAGI. The V end was cut by 6 bases, the J end by 7 bases, with 15 bases between. The CDR3 covers 13 residues. The CDR3 reads CASRGDYDHEAFF. In DNA, the CDR3 is TGTGCCAGCAGGGGGGACTACGACCATGAAGCTTTCTTT.

J is TRBJ1-1 and V is TRBV7-9, with 7 positions matching TRBD1. V dropped 7 bases and J dropped 11; count of bases not matched to a gene: 16. This CDR3 comprises 14 residues. From germline, CDR1 is SEHNR and CDR2 FQNEAQ (reference sequence). The CDR3 DNA follows: TGTGCCAGCACTGACAGGGCTCGGGGTTCGGTGGCTTTCTTT. Protein: CASTDRARGSVAFF. Using reference TRBV7-9 and TRBJ1-1 for the parts outside the CDR3, the full variable domain is DTGVSQNPRHKITKRGQNVTFRCDPISEHNRLYWYRQTLGQGPEFLTYFQNEAQLEKSRLLSDRFSAERPKGSFSTLEIQRTEQGDSAMYLCASTDRARGSVAFFGQGTRLTVV.

V and J are TRBV7-2 and TRBJ2-3; D is unclear. The germline V gene has CDR1 SGHTA and CDR2 FQGNSA. Trimming pared 5 bases from V and 2 bases from J, leaving 14 bases between. This CDR3 region has 15 residues. The CDR3 spells CASSPFRIHTDTQYF. The CDR3 coding sequence is TGTGCCAGCAGCCCTTTCCGGATCCACACAGATACGCAGTATTTT.

This clonotype has only a few counts. The chain uses TRBV20-1 and TRBJ2-1; D is tentatively TRBD1 or TRBD2 (5 bases each). Germline assignment: CDR1 DFQATT and CDR2 SNEGSKA (reference sequence). V dropped 4 bases and J dropped 9 bases, with 13 bases sitting between them. This CDR3 has 12 amino acids. CDR3 region: CSAIASRVEQFF. The CDR3 nucleotides are TGCAGTGCTATCGCTAGCAGGGTTGAGCAGTTCTTC.

The V and J genes are TRBV20-1 and TRBJ2-2; D perhaps matches TRBD1 (6 bases). V was trimmed by 7 bases and J by 5 bases, leaving 8 bases between them. This CDR3 has 11 amino acids. CDR1 is DFQATT and CDR2 is SNEGSKA in the germline V gene (reference sequence). As DNA, the CDR3 is TGCAGTGTTAGGGGGACCGGGGAGCTGTTTTTT. Residues: CSVRGTGELFF.

V gene TRBV6-5 combines with J gene TRBJ2-2, with D perhaps matching TRBD1 (6 bases). Germline lookup yields CDR1 MNHEY and CDR2 SVGAGI. V lost 5 bases and J 4 bases, leaving 11 bases between the germline ends. The CDR3 runs to 14 residues. CDR3 sequence reads: CASSQGTVTGELFF. The CDR3 coding sequence is TGTGCCAGCAGTCAGGGGACGGTCACCGGGGAGCTGTTTTTT.

This clonotype was counted a few times. The chain is built from TRBV5-1 and TRBJ2-5; D could derive from TRBD1 or TRBD2 (6 bases each). V lost 2 bases and J lost 2, with 16 bases in between. The V gene's germline CDR1 is SGHRS and CDR2 YFSETQ. This CDR3 has 16 amino acids. CDR3 residues: CASSFWGATEQETQYF. Written as DNA, the CDR3 is TGCGCCAGCAGCTTTTGGGGGGCAACAGAGCAAGAGACCCAGTACTTC.

V is TRBV7-9 and J is TRBJ2-5; 13 nucleotides agree with TRBD2. CDR3 size: 14 residues. V lost 4 bases to trimming and J lost 6 bases; unmatched junction nucleotides: 2. The germline gives CDR1 SEHNR, CDR2 FQNEAQ (reference sequence). The CDR3 bases are TGTGCCAGCAGCTCGACTAGCGGGGGGCAGACCCAGTACTTC. This codes for CASSSTSGGQTQYF.

CDR3 loop: CASSLAAEETQYF. In nucleotides, the CDR3 is TGCGCCAGCAGCTTGGCCGCGGAAGAGACCCAGTACTTC. The chain is built from TRBV5-1 and TRBJ2-5; no reliable D call. Germline CDR1 SGHRS, CDR2 YFSETQ. This CDR3 contains 13 residues. V gave up 0 bases and J gave up 3 bases, with 6 bases separating them.

This chain joins TRBV7-9 and TRBJ2-1, with D tentatively TRBD1 or TRBD2 (6 bases each). The V gene lost 5 bases and the J gene lost 0 bases, with 11 bases spanning the gap. The CDR3 consists of 15 residues. Germline assignment: CDR1 SEHNR and CDR2 FQNEAQ (reference sequence). The CDR3 sequence: CASSRGQASYNEQFF. The DNA for the CDR3 is TGTGCCAGCAGCCGGGGGCAGGCCTCCTACAATGAGCAGTTCTTC.

This chain connects TRBV29-1 to TRBJ2-1, with a weak D call TRBD2 (5 bases). Germline loops: CDR1 SQVTM, CDR2 ANQGSEA. V was shortened by 2 bases and J by 2 bases, with 10 bases between the two germline ends. CDR3 length: 14 residues. The CDR3 DNA reads TGCAGCGTTGAACCCCGGACTGCCTACAATGAGCAGTTCTTC. It translates to CSVEPRTAYNEQFF.

The sample holds a few counts of this clonotype. V gene TRBV27 combines with J gene TRBJ2-2; possibly TRBD2 for D (5 bases). This CDR3 has 15 residues. V was trimmed by 3 bases and J by 4 bases, leaving 12 bases between them. Germline assignment: CDR1 MNHEY and CDR2 SMNVEV (reference sequence). The DNA for the CDR3 is TGTGCCAGCAGTTTTTCTCCAGCGGTCACCGGGGAGCTGTTTTTT. The encoded protein is CASSFSPAVTGELFF.

This clonotype was detected many times. The chain has TRBV12-3 or TRBV12-4 and TRBJ2-1; TRBD2 is a possible D gene (6 bases). Trimming removed 2 bases from V and 1 base from J, with 12 bases in between. The CDR3 is 16 residues long. CDR3 protein: CASSLRGGVSYNEQFF. The CDR3 DNA sequence: TGTGCCAGCAGTTTAAGGGGCGGGGTATCCTACAATGAGCAGTTCTTC.

The chain uses TRBV4-1 and TRBJ2-4, with no clear D. Trimming stripped 4 bases from V and 1 base from J, with 17 bases between. Germline V gene lookup returns CDR1 MGHRA and CDR2 YSYEKL. The CDR3 has 17 amino acids. The CDR3 coding sequence is TGCGCCAGCAGCCGTACGCCGGAGACCATCGCCAAAAACATTCAGTACTTC. Its protein product is CASSRTPETIAKNIQYF.

This clonotype was counted ten times or more. This chain joins TRBV12-3 or TRBV12-4 and TRBJ2-5, with 7 bases fitting TRBD1. This CDR3 comprises 15 residues. With 3 bases clipped from V and 4 bases from J, the junction kept 8 bases outside the gene matches. CDR3 loop: CASSFIQGLGETQYF. The CDR3 DNA reads as TGTGCCAGCAGTTTTATACAGGGGTTAGGAGAGACCCAGTACTTC.

This rearrangement joins TRBV5-1 to TRBJ2-5; D remains ambiguous. Trimming stripped 1 base from V and 5 bases from J, with 18 bases between. Germline V lookup: CDR1 SGHRS, CDR2 YFSETQ. This CDR3 has 16 amino acids. The CDR3 sequence: CASSLPSGPTMETQYF. The DNA for the CDR3 is TGCGCCAGCAGCTTGCCCTCCGGGCCGACGATGGAGACCCAGTACTTC.

The V and J genes are TRBV27 and TRBJ2-6, with D uncertain. Germline V gene sequence: CDR1 MNHEY, CDR2 SMNVEV (reference sequence). The CDR3 runs to 12 residues. The V gene lost 6 bases and the J gene lost 3 bases, with 3 bases spanning the gap. The CDR3 loop is CASRDGANVLTF. The CDR3 DNA is TGTGCCAGCAGGGATGGGGCCAACGTCCTGACTTTC.

The chain joins TRBV4-2 to TRBJ2-2, with D unclear. Germline CDR1 and CDR2: LGHNA and YNFKEQ. This CDR3 is built from 15 residues. V was cut by 3 bases and J by 2 bases, with 10 bases left in between. The DNA of the CDR3 is TGTGCCAGCAGCCAGCCGGACCGAAACACCGGGGAGCTGTTTTTT. It is translated as CASSQPDRNTGELFF.

This clonotype has more than one count but fewer than ten. The genes are TRBV10-3 and TRBJ1-3; 7 bases agree with TRBD1. Trimming at V came to 10 bases and at J to 0 bases, leaving 9 bases not matched to a gene. The CDR3 spans 15 residues. Germline CDR1 reads ENHRY; CDR2 reads SYGVKD. The CDR3 spells CATHQRDSSGNTIYF. The CDR3, as DNA: TGTGCCACCCATCAGCGGGACAGCTCTGGAAACACCATATATTTT.